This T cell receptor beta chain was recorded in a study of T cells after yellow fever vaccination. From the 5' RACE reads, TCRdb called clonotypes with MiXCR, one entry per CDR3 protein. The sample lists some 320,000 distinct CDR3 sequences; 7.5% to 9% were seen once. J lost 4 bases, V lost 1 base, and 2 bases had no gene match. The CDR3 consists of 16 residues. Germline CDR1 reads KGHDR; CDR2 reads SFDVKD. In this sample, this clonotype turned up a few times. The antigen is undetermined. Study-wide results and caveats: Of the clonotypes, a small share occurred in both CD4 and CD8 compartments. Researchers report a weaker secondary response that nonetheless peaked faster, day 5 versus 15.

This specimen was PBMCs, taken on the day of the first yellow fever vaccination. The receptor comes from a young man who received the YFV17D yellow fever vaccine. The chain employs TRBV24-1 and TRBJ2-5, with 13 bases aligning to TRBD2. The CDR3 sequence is CATSDFRTSGGETQYF. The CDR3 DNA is TGTGCCACCAGTGATTTTCGGACTAGCGGGGGAGAGACCCAGTACTTC.